The clone carrying this TCR beta chain was counted a single time. Its antigen is currently unknown. The study ran its PCR with 60 Vbeta and 13 Jbeta primers. Assay used: immunoSEQ multiplex PCR; TCRdb lists only in-frame clones, some missing. The sample records 150,000 to 200,000 clones, just over 75% being singletons. The sample comes from a study of cytomegalovirus exposure and HLA in healthy donors. Study-level findings and limits: Most subjects had HLA-A and HLA-B alleles reportedly predicted accurately by TCR beta sequences.

The CDR3 spans 15 residues. Germline CDR1 SGDLS, CDR2 YYNGEE. Trimming removed 2 bases from V and 2 bases from J, with 10 bases in between. Sequencing was carried out using PBMCs. This receptor was taken from a man between 18 and 35 years old in good health and CMV-seronegative. The rearrangement links TRBV9 to TRBJ2-2; D possibly corresponds to TRBD2 (5 bases). CDR3 DNA sequence: TGTGCCAGCAGCGTTTCCGGGATAAACACCGGGGAGCTGTTTTTT. This sequence encodes CASSVSGINTGELFF.